The sequence of this T cell receptor beta chain was determined in a study of cytomegalovirus exposure and HLA in healthy donors. Study as a whole: Of roughly 400 genotyped donors, roughly 81% grouped in the Caucasian-associated ancestry cluster. General study points: In a later analysis, TCR beta V- and J-gene trimming was associated with a missense DCLRE1C variant.

Donors had nominal health at sampling but likely had unrecorded immune exposures. Losses at the gene ends were 2 bases for V and 8 bases for J; bases not matched to a gene: 4. The germline V gene has CDR1 SEHNR and CDR2 FQNEAQ (reference sequence). The CDR3 extends over 14 amino acids. The PCR was carried out with 60 Vbeta primers and 13 Jbeta primers. Only in-frame clones appear in the TCRdb table, and some are missing; sequencing was by immunoSEQ multiplex PCR. The table has fewer than 200,000 clones, over 65% seen once. On this clone itself: The antigen remains unidentified.

The sequenced material came from PBMCs. This sequence was found in a man between 40 and 49 years old in good health and CMV-seropositive. This rearrangement joins TRBV7-9 to TRBJ1-3; 9 bases are shared with TRBD1. CDR3 in DNA: TGTGCCAGCAGCTTAACGGACAGGGGAGACACCATATATTTT. This gives the protein CASSLTDRGDTIYF. The full variable domain, in which reference TRBV7-9 and TRBJ1-3 provide the parts outside the CDR3, is DTGVSQNPRHKITKRGQNVTFRCDPISEHNRLYWYRQTLGQGPEFLTYFQNEAQLEKSRLLSDRFSAERPKGSFSTLEIQRTEQGDSAMYLCASSLTDRGDTIYFGEGSWLTVV.